The present entry profiles one T cell receptor beta chain with its context. Its antigen remains unidentified. The data were obtained in a study of PD-1 blockade in classical Hodgkin lymphoma. Turning to the study itself: Patients were given intravenous nivolumab, 3 mg/kg, every 2 weeks. Study-level findings and limits: By C4D1 there was a significant rise in CD4+ TCR diversity but not in CD8+ TCR diversity. Those starting nivolumab under 1 year post-ASCT were excluded.

Libraries were prepared by immunoSEQ multiplex PCR; TCRdb keeps only in-frame clonotypes and omits some of them. The sample lists around 45,000 clones; more than 70% were seen once. This sample's time point: cycle 4 day 1 (C4D1), after five to seven weeks of nivolumab. Every patient was affected by relapse after autologous stem cell transplantation, while exposure to brentuximab vedotin was not uniform. Best responses fell into complete response, partial response or progressive disease. The V and J ends lost 0 bases and 5 bases, in that order; junction bases with no gene match: 5. CDR3 length: 16 amino acids. Germline V gene data show CDR1 as SGDLS and CDR2 as YYNGEE.

The clonotype originates from a human donor with classical Hodgkin lymphoma. The chain combines TRBV9 with TRBJ2-3; 11 bases match TRBD2. Source: peripheral blood mononuclear cells (PBMCs), taken before the fourth cycle of nivolumab. CDR3: CASSVGLAGGRDTQYF. The CDR3 nucleotides are TGTGCCAGCAGCGTAGGGCTAGCGGGGGGCCGAGATACGCAGTATTTT.